The rows below give T cell receptor beta chains drawn from one sample of a study of blood T cells in healthy people across ages. TCRdb called the 5' RACE reads again in MiXCR, with one record for every CDR3 protein. The sample has roughly 1,300,000 distinct CDR3 sequences, roughly 60% seen once. The sequenced sample consisted of blood. All receptors come from a young man in good health. CDR3s include the opening cysteine and the closing phenylalanine or tryptophan. The D gene is left open where the match is weak. Only part of the rows carry a size: once, few, many, or a class if the clone is expanded.

clone_size	d_call	v_call	j_call	cdr3_aa	cdr3_nt
NA	NA	TRBV4-1	TRBJ2-5	CASSDLGETQYF	TGCGCCAGCAGCGATCTGGGGGAGACCCAGTACTTC
NA	TRBD2	TRBV12-3/TRBV12-4	TRBJ2-7	CASSSAEGLVVNEQYF	TGTGCCAGCAGTTCTGCTGAGGGACTAGTGGTAAATGAGCAGTACTTC
NA	TRBD1	TRBV6-1	TRBJ2-7	CAGSGTGDFEQYF	TGTGCCGGTTCCGGGACAGGGGATTTCGAGCAGTACTTC
NA	NA	TRBV28	TRBJ1-2	CASSPDRNFNYGYTF	TGTGCCAGCAGTCCCGACAGAAATTTTAACTATGGCTACACCTTC
NA	NA	TRBV6-6	TRBJ1-4	CASSYSRPEKLFF	TGTGCCAGCAGTTACTCGAGGCCAGAAAAACTGTTTTTT
NA	NA	TRBV2	TRBJ2-7	CASRGDYEQYF	TGTGCCAGCAGGGGGGACTACGAGCAGTACTTC
NA	NA	TRBV28	TRBJ1-1	CASVHHWGGDTEAFF	TGTGCCAGCGTACATCATTGGGGGGGGGACACTGAAGCTTTCTTT
once	TRBD2	TRBV4-1	TRBJ2-1	CASSQTLGLAPQFF	TGCGCCAGCAGCCAAACCTTGGGACTAGCGCCCCAGTTCTTC
NA	TRBD1	TRBV6-5	TRBJ1-2	CASSLGQGTQGYTF	TGTGCCAGCAGCCTCGGACAGGGGACACAGGGCTACACCTTC
NA	NA	TRBV6-2/TRBV6-3	TRBJ2-7	CASSYLSRRETYEQYF	TGTGCCAGCAGTTACTTAAGTCGACGGGAAACCTACGAGCAGTACTTC
NA	TRBD2	TRBV12-3/TRBV12-4	TRBJ2-7	CASTRRPPGLAGGNEQYF	TGTGCCAGCACCAGGCGGCCGCCGGGACTAGCGGGGGGCAATGAGCAGTACTTC
NA	NA	TRBV6-1	TRBJ2-7	CASILRGGGVADEQYF	TGTGCCAGCATTTTGAGGGGCGGCGGGGTGGCGGACGAGCAGTACTTC
NA	NA	TRBV3-1	TRBJ1-5	CASSQRQPITRNQPQHF	TGTGCCAGCAGCCAACGCCAACCCATCACGCGGAATCAGCCCCAGCATTTT
NA	NA	TRBV12-3/TRBV12-4	TRBJ2-5	CASSSTLWETQYF	TGTGCCAGCAGTTCCACCCTTTGGGAGACCCAGTACTTC
NA	TRBD1	TRBV29-1	TRBJ2-1	CSAPLGQNTYNEQFF	TGCAGCGCCCCACTGGGACAGAATACCTACAATGAGCAGTTCTTC
NA	NA	TRBV3-1	TRBJ1-5	CASSLSHDRDNQPQHF	TGTGCCAGCAGCCTCTCCCACGACCGGGACAATCAGCCCCAGCATTTT
NA	NA	TRBV7-9	TRBJ2-7	CASSVSGGLVYEQYF	TGTGCCAGCAGCGTCAGTGGGGGTTTGGTCTACGAGCAGTACTTC
NA	TRBD2	TRBV7-2	TRBJ2-4	CAGSQQPGLANIQYF	TGTGCCGGCAGCCAGCAACCGGGACTAGCAAACATTCAGTACTTC
NA	TRBD2	TRBV7-2	TRBJ2-7	CASSSHSGGVGLKREQYF	TGTGCCAGCAGCTCTCATAGCGGGGGGGTTGGTTTGAAGCGCGAGCAGTACTTC
few	NA	TRBV27	TRBJ1-2	CASSLSPRDWGSYGYTF	TGTGCCAGCAGTTTGTCCCCTCGGGACTGGGGTAGCTATGGCTACACCTTC
NA	TRBD1	TRBV27	TRBJ1-5	CASSHDRGWPQHF	TGTGCCAGCAGCCATGACAGGGGGTGGCCCCAGCATTTT
NA	NA	TRBV5-6	TRBJ2-7	CASSIAGSDEQYF	TGTGCCAGCAGCATCGCGGGGAGCGACGAGCAGTACTTC
NA	NA	TRBV7-6	TRBJ2-5	CASSLSIAAKETQYF	TGTGCCAGCAGCTTAAGCATAGCGGCTAAAGAGACCCAGTACTTC
many	TRBD1	TRBV20-1	TRBJ1-2	CSARQGANYGYTF	TGCAGTGCTAGACAGGGGGCTAACTATGGCTACACCTTC
NA	NA	TRBV15	TRBJ2-7	CATSRGPVVYEQYF	TGTGCCACCAGCCGCGGGCCGGTGGTATACGAGCAGTACTTC
NA	TRBD1	TRBV4-3	TRBJ2-7	CASSQQRTGASYEQYF	TGCGCCAGCAGCCAACAAAGGACAGGGGCTTCCTACGAGCAGTACTTC
NA	TRBD2	TRBV27	TRBJ2-7	CASTLEGLAVYEQYF	TGTGCCAGCACCTTGGAGGGACTAGCGGTCTACGAGCAGTACTTC
NA	NA	TRBV12-3/TRBV12-4	TRBJ1-6	CASSPQTRAGSPLHF	TGTGCCAGCAGTCCTCAGACACGGGCTGGGTCACCCCTCCACTTT
few	NA	TRBV29-1	TRBJ2-7	CSVVEGGYEQYF	TGCAGCGTTGTGGAGGGTGGCTACGAGCAGTACTTC
few	NA	TRBV5-1	TRBJ1-1	CASSIGQLNTEAFF	TGCGCCAGCAGCATCGGACAATTGAACACTGAAGCTTTCTTT
NA	NA	TRBV30	TRBJ2-5	CAGSRWTETQYF	TGTGCCGGGAGTAGGTGGACGGAGACCCAGTACTTC
few	TRBD2	TRBV6-5	TRBJ2-5	CASSHSTGTSGFFETQYF	TGTGCCAGCAGCCACTCAACCGGGACTAGCGGGTTTTTTGAGACCCAGTACTTC
NA	NA	TRBV2	TRBJ2-1	CATRSAGYYNEQFF	TGTGCCACCAGGTCGGCGGGGTACTACAATGAGCAGTTCTTC
NA	NA	TRBV4-1	TRBJ2-2	CASSQVVDTTGELFF	TGCGCCAGCAGCCAAGTGGTCGACACCACCGGGGAGCTGTTTTTT
NA	NA	TRBV7-2	TRBJ2-7	CASSLLLIASPSYEQYF	TGTGCCAGCAGCCTCCTGTTGATAGCAAGCCCTTCCTACGAGCAGTACTTC
NA	NA	TRBV6-5	TRBJ1-1	CASINPGTANTEAFF	TGTGCCAGCATTAACCCCGGGACGGCTAACACTGAAGCTTTCTTT
NA	TRBD2	TRBV3-1	TRBJ2-3	CASSQGLTSGRRDTQYF	TGTGCCAGCAGCCAGGGGCTAACTAGCGGGAGAAGGGATACGCAGTATTTT
NA	TRBD1	TRBV6-2/TRBV6-3	TRBJ2-2	CASSRWTGTTGELFF	TGTGCCAGCAGTCGATGGACAGGGACCACCGGGGAGCTGTTTTTT
NA	NA	TRBV4-2	TRBJ2-3	CASSQARGFDTQYF	TGTGCCAGCAGCCAAGCCCGAGGTTTCGATACGCAGTATTTT
NA	NA	TRBV4-3	TRBJ1-2	CASSQDVTGDGYTF	TGCGCCAGCAGCCAAGATGTGACGGGTGATGGCTACACCTTC
once	NA	TRBV20-1	TRBJ2-3	CSASHPGRLGADTQYF	TGCAGTGCTAGCCACCCAGGGAGGTTGGGGGCAGATACGCAGTATTTT
NA	NA	TRBV4-3	TRBJ2-4	CASSQRMWWAGEILAKNIQYF	TGCGCCAGCAGCCAAAGAATGTGGTGGGCAGGTGAAATACTAGCCAAAAACATTCAGTACTTC
NA	NA	TRBV7-2	TRBJ1-6	CASSLVGDTNSPLHF	TGTGCCAGCAGCTTAGTCGGCGACACCAATTCACCCCTCCACTTT
NA	TRBD1	TRBV29-1	TRBJ2-7	CSVESRTGSSYEQYF	TGCAGCGTGGAGTCTAGGACAGGGAGCTCCTACGAGCAGTACTTC
NA	NA	TRBV5-1	TRBJ1-1	CASSLRMRPGRTIMNTEAFF	TGCGCCAGCAGCTTGAGGATGAGACCGGGACGGACGATAATGAACACTGAAGCTTTCTTT
few	TRBD1	TRBV18	TRBJ2-7	CASSPSTGAFYEQYF	TGTGCCAGCTCACCAAGCACAGGGGCCTTCTACGAGCAGTATTTC
NA	NA	TRBV6-2/TRBV6-3	TRBJ2-5	CASSFRRAGWETQYF	TGTGCCAGCAGTTTCAGACGAGCTGGGTGGGAGACCCAGTACTTC
NA	NA	TRBV10-3	TRBJ1-2	CAISERGAGSYGYTF	TGTGCCATCAGTGAAAGGGGAGCAGGGTCCTATGGCTACACCTTC
NA	TRBD1	TRBV9	TRBJ2-6	CASSVVTGGGSGANVLTF	TGTGCCAGCAGCGTAGTAACAGGGGGCGGTTCTGGGGCCAACGTCCTGACTTTC
few	NA	TRBV4-1	TRBJ2-7	CASSQGGGLLSYEQYF	TGCGCCAGCAGCCAAGGAGGAGGGTTGCTCTCCTACGAGCAGTACTTC
once	TRBD2	TRBV7-9	TRBJ2-1	CASRNLAGDYNEQFF	TGTGCCAGCAGAAATCTAGCGGGGGACTACAATGAGCAGTTCTTC
NA	TRBD1	TRBV6-5	TRBJ2-7	CASSRGLGQGQFEQYF	TGTGCCAGCAGCCGGGGTTTAGGACAGGGGCAGTTCGAGCAGTACTTC
NA	NA	TRBV5-1	TRBJ1-5	CASSLDTGNQPQHF	TGCGCCAGCAGCTTGGACACAGGCAATCAGCCCCAGCATTTT
NA	NA	TRBV2	TRBJ2-1	CASSEAPDGPTWFF	TGTGCCAGCAGTGAAGCACCCGACGGACCCACTTGGTTCTTC
NA	NA	TRBV4-1	TRBJ1-2	CASSQHGQNGYTF	TGCGCCAGCAGCCAGCATGGACAGAATGGCTACACCTTC
few	TRBD1	TRBV4-1	TRBJ2-1	CASSQEQGGLLTYNEQFF	TGCGCCAGCAGCCAAGAACAGGGGGGACTTCTTACCTACAATGAGCAGTTCTTC
NA	TRBD2	TRBV7-9	TRBJ2-2	CTSSRPGTSGNTGELFF	TGTACCAGCAGCCGGCCCGGGACTAGCGGGAACACCGGGGAGCTGTTTTTT
NA	TRBD2	TRBV7-2	TRBJ2-5	CASSLYDKGAGGQETQYF	TGTGCCAGCAGCTTATACGACAAAGGAGCGGGGGGGCAAGAGACCCAGTACTTC
few	TRBD2	TRBV6-5	TRBJ2-3	CASSWELAGGESTDTQYF	TGTGCCAGCAGTTGGGAACTAGCGGGAGGAGAAAGCACAGATACGCAGTATTTT
NA	NA	TRBV4-2	TRBJ1-2	CASSQDRRSEGYTF	TGTGCCAGCAGCCAAGATCGGAGGTCGGAAGGCTACACCTTC